The T cell receptor beta chain described here comes from a study of T-cell memory formation after mild COVID-19. Across the study: Among the donors, TCR clusters were largely specific to each donor.

Germline values: CDR1 SGDLS, CDR2 YYNGEE. J gave up 7 bases and V 3 bases, and 4 bases lay outside the gene matches. The CDR3 sequence is 13 residues long. TCRdb reprocessed the 5' RACE reads with MiXCR, giving one entry per CDR3 protein. In the table there are about 150,000 distinct CDR3 sequences, 15% to 20% of which are singletons. The material sequenced was PBMCs or a T cell subset sorted from them (not recorded which). The V gene is TRBV9, the J gene TRBJ2-7; the match to TRBD1 covers 10 bases. The receptor's source is an adult woman who had mild COVID-19 (a few samples of this study predate the infection). Cell type and time point are not known. CDR3 sequence: CASSGQGAGEQYF. The CDR3 region has the DNA TGTGCCAGCAGCGGACAGGGGGCGGGAGAGCAGTACTTC.